Sequencing of this T cell receptor beta chain was carried out in a study of graft-versus-host responses after intestinal transplantation. Study in general: Isolated intestinal, liver-intestinal, or multivisceral transplants had been given to the recipients. Each patient got anti-thymocyte globulin induction, then tacrolimus and steroids for three to four years. Overall study findings and caveats: GvH clones detected in recipient marrow included some appearing first in ileum or blood. Allografts from individuals with graft-donor T cell macrochimerism displayed high graft-versus-host to host-versus-graft clonal ratios.

This CDR3 is 16 amino acids long. CDR1 and CDR2 from the germline V gene are MNHNY and SVGAGI (reference sequence). Between the trimmed V and J ends, which lost 5 bases and 4 bases, there was a span of 18 bases. Clones were read by immunoSEQ multiplex PCR, and TCRdb kept only the in-frame ones, dropping some. This table holds 80,000 to 90,000 clones, roughly 90% found once. A remark on this clone: Its antigen remains unknown.

The chain employs TRBV6-6 and TRBJ1-5; D gene ambiguous. The receptor was derived from a human donor who received an intestinal transplant. The sample here was unstimulated CD4+ T cells sorted from spleen or lymph node cells, taken before intestinal transplant. This chain's CDR3 is CASSPLGRVVNQPQHF. The CDR3, as DNA: TGTGCCAGCAGTCCCCTCGGGAGGGTGGTAAATCAGCCCCAGCATTTT.